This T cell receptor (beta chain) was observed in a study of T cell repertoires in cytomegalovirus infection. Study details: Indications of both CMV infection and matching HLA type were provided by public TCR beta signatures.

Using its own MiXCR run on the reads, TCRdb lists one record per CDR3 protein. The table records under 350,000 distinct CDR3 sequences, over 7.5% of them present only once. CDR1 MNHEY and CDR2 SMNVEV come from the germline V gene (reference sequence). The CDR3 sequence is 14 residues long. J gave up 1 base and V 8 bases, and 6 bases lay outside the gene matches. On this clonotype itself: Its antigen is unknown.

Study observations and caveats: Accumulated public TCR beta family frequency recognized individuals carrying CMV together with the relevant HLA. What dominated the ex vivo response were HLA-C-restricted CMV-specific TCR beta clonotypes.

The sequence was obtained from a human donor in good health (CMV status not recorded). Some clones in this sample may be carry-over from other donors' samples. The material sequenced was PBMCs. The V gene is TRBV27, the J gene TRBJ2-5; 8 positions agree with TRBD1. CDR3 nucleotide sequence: TGTGCCAGCCGGCTCGGGACAGGCCAAGAGACCCAGTACTTC. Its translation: CASRLGTGQETQYF.